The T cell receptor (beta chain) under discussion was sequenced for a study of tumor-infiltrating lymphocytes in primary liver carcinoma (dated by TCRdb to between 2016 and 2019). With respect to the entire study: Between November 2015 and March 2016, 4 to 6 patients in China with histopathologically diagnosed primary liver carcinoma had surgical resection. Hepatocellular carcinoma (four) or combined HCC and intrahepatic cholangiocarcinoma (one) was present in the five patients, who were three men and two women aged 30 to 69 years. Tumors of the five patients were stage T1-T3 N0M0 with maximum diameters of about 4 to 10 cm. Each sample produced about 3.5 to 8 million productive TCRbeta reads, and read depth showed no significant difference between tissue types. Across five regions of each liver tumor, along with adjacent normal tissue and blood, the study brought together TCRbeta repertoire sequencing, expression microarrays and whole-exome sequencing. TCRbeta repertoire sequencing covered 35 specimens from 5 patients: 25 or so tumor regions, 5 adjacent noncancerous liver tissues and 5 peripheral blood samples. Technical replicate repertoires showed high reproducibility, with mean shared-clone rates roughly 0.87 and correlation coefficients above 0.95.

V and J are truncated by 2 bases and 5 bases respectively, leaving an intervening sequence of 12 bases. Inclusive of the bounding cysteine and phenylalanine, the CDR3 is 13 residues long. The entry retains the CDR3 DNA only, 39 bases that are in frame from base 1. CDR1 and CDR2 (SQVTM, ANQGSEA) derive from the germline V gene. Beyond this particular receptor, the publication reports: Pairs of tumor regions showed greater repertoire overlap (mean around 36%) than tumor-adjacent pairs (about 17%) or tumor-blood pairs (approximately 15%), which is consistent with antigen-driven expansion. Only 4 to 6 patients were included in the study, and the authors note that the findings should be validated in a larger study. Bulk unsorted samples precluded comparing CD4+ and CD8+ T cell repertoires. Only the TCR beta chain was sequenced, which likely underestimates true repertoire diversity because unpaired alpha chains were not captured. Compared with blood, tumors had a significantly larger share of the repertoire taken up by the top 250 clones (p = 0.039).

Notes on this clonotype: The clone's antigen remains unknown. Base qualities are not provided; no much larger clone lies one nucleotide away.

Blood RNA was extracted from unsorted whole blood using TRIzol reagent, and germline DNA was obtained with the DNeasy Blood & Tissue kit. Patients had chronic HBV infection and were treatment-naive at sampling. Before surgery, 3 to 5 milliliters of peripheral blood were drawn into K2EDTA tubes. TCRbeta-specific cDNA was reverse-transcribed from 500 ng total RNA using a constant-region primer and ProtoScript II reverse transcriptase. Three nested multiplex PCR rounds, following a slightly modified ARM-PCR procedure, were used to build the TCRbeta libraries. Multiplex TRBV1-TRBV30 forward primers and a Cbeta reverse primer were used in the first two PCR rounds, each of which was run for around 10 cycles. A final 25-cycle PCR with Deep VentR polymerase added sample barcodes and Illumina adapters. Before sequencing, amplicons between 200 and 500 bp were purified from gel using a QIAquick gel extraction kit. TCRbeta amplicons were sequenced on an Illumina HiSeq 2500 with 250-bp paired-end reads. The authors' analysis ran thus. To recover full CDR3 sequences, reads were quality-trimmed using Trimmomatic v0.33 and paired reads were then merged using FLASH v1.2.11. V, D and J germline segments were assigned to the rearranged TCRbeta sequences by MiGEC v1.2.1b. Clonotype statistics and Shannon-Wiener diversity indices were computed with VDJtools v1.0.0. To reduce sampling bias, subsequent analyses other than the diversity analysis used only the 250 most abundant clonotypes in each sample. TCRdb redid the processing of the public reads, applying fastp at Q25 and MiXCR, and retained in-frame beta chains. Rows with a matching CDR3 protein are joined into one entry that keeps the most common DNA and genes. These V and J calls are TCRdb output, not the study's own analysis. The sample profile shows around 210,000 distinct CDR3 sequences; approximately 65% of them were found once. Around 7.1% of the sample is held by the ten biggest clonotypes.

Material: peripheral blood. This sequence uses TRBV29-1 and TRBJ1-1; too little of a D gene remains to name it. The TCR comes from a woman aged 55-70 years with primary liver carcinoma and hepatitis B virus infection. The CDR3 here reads CSVEPPGGTEAFF. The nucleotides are TGCAGCGTTGAACCACCCGGAGGGACTGAAGCTTTCTTT. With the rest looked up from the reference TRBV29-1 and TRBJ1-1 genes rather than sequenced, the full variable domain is SAVISQKPSRDICQRGTSLTIQCQVDSQVTMMFWYRQQPGQSLTLIATANQGSEATYESGFVIDKFPISRPNLTFSTLTVSNMSPEDSSIYLCSVEPPGGTEAFFGQGTRLTVV.